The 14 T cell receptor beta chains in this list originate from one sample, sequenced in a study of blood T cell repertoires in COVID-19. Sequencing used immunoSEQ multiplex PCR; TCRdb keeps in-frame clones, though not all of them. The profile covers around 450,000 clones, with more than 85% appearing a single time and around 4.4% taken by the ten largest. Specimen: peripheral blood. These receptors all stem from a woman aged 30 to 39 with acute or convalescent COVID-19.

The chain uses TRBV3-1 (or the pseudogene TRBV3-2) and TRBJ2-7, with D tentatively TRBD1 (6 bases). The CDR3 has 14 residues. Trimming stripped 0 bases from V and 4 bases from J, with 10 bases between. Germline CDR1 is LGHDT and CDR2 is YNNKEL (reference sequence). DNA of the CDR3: TGTGCCAGCAGCCAAGATCTCAGGGGATACGAGCAGTACTTC. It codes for CASSQDLRGYEQYF.

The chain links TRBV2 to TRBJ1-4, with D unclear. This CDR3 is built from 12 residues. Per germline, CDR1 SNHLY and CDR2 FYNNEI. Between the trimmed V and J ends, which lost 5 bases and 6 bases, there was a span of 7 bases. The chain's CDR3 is CASSFPDEKLFF. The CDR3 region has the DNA TGTGCCAGCAGTTTCCCCGATGAAAAACTGTTTTTT.

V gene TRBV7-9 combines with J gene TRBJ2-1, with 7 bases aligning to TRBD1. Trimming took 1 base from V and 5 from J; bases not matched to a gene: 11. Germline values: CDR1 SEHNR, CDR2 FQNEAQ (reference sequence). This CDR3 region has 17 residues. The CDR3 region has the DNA TGTGCCAGCAGCTTAGGTGGACAGGCTTCATTCCACAATGAGCAGTTCTTC. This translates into CASSLGGQASFHNEQFF.

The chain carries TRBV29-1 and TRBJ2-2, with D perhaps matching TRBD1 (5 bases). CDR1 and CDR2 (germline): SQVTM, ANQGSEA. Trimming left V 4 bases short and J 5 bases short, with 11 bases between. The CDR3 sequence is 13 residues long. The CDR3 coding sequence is TGCAGCGTTGTCAGGGATTATACCGGGGAGCTGTTTTTT. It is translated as CSVVRDYTGELFF.

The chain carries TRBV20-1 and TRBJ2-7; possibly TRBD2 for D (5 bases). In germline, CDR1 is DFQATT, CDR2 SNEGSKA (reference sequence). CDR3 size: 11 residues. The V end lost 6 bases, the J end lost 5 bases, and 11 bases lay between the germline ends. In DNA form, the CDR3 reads TGCAGTGCCCCGCCGGGGAACGAGCAGTACTTC. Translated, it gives CSAPPGNEQYF.

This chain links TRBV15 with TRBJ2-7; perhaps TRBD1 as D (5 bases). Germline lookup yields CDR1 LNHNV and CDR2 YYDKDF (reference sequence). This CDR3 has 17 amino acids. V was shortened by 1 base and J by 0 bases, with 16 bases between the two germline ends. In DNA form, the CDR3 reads TGTGCCACCAGCAGAGCGATCGGGCAGGGAAGCTCCTACGAGCAGTACTTC. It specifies CATSRAIGQGSSYEQYF.

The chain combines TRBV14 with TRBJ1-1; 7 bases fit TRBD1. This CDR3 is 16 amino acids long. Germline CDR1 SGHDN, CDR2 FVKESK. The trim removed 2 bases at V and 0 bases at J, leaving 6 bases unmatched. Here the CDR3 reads CASSQRTGALNTEAFF. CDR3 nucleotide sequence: TGTGCCAGCAGCCAAAGAACAGGGGCCCTGAACACTGAAGCTTTCTTT.

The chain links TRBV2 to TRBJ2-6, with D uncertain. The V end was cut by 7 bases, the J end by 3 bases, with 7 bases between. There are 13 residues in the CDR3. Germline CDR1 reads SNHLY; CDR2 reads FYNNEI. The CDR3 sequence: CASTSVGANVLTF. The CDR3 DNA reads TGTGCCAGCACCAGCGTTGGGGCCAACGTCCTGACTTTC.

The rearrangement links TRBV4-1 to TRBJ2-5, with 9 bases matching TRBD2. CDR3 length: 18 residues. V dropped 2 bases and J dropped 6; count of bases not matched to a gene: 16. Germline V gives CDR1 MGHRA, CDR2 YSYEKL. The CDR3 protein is CASSQLLPGLATPKTQYF. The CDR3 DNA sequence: TGCGCCAGCAGCCAACTCCTCCCGGGACTAGCCACCCCCAAGACCCAGTACTTC.

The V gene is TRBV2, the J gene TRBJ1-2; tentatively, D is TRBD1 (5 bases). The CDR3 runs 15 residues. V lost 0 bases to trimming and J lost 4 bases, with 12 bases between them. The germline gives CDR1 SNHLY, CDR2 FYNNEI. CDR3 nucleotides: TGTGCCAGCAGTGAAGCGCTTCAGGGTTTCTATGGCTACACCTTC. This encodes CASSEALQGFYGYTF.

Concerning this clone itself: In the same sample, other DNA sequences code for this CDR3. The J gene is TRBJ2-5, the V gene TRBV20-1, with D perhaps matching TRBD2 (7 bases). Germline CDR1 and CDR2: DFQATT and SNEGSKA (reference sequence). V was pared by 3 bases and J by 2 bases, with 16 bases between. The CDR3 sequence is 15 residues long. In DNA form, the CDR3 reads TGCAGTGCTAGTGGGGGCGGGGGTGAACAAGAGACCCAGTACTTC. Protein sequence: CSASGGGGEQETQYF.

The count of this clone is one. CDR3 DNA sequence: TGCGCCAGCAGCTTGCCTAGCGGGGGATCCGATGAGCAGTTCTTC. Its translation is CASSLPSGGSDEQFF. The V and J genes are TRBV5-1 and TRBJ2-1, with 10 positions matching TRBD2. Trimming removed 1 base from V and 8 bases from J; junction bases left unmatched: 6. Germline CDR1 SGHRS, CDR2 YFSETQ. The CDR3 covers 15 residues.

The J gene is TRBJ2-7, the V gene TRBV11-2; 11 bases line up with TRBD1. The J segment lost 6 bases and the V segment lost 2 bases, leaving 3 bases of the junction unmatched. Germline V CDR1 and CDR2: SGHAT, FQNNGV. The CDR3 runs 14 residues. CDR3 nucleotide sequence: TGTGCCAGCAGCTTAAGGGGGACAGGGGGCGAGCAGTACTTC. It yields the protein CASSLRGTGGEQYF. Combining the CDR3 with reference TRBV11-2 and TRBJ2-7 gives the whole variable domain EAGVAQSPRYKIIEKRQSVAFWCNPISGHATLYWYQQILGQGPKLLIQFQNNGVVDDSQLPKDRFSAERLKGVDSTLKIQPAKLEDSAVYLCASSLRGTGGEQYFGPGTRLTVT.

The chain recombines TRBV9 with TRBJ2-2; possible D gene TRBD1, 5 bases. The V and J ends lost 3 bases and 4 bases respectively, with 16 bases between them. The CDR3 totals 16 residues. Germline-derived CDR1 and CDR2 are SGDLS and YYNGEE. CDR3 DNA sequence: TGTGCCAGCAGCGAACCAGACAGAGGAATCACCGGGGAGCTGTTTTTT. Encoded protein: CASSEPDRGITGELFF.